This T cell receptor (beta chain) was documented in a study of T cells in Graves' hyperthyroidism and ophthalmopathy (dated by TCRdb to between 2017 and 2020). About the full investigation: Peripheral blood was sampled at the time of initial diagnosis, prior to any treatment. A discovery cohort of approximately 97 patients, about 40 with Graves' ophthalmopathy and approximately 55 with stable Graves' hyperthyroidism, was used to find distinguishing TCR V-J signatures. An independent validation cohort of fewer than 20 hyperthyroidism patients and roughly 16 patients who later progressed to ophthalmopathy tested prospective prediction of ophthalmopathy. The 100 or so discovery patients were randomly split 7:3 into training and test sets. In addition, the study compared T-cell repertoires in thyroid tissue and in blood from roughly six Graves' hyperthyroidism patients. Once sampling was done, hyperthyroidism patients were given methimazole at a starting dose of 30 mg daily, whereas ophthalmopathy patients were given high-dose intravenous methylprednisolone. TCR Vbeta CDR3 sequencing of 120 to 150 peripheral blood samples (roughly 41 ophthalmopathy, under 80 hyperthyroidism and approximately 17 progressor patients) is reported in the paper. Study-level results and caveats: Most expanded thyroid clonotypes (frequency above 0.001) were also detected in blood, a finding suggesting that blood repertoires may reflect thyroid immune responses. Sample size was not statistically predetermined, and blinding of investigators to group allocation was not performed. In validation, the model predicted progression to ophthalmopathy a median of 6.5 months before onset, with 70% to 71% sensitivity and about 75% specificity. Ophthalmopathy was separated from stable hyperthyroidism by a 13 V-J signature model, with 87.88% sensitivity and around 81% specificity obtained in cross-validation and 80%/75% obtained in testing.

Amplification of TCR beta CDR3 regions was carried out from RNA transcripts. For the first round of RT-PCR on the TCR CDR3, the HTBI primer set was used together with the Qiagen OneStep RT-PCR kit. The libraries were constructed in a second round of multiplex PCR and then size-selected and purified. Libraries were sequenced paired-end with 100 bp reads on an Illumina HiSeq2000. The source study handled its data this way. SOAPnuke was used to process the raw data, removing reads that contained adapters or uncalled bases, had a mean Phred below 15, or lacked an exact match to the constant primer or identifier. High-quality paired reads were merged using COPE v1.2.5, and each unique nucleotide sequence was defined as a clonotype. MiTCR v1.1 was used to align the clonotypes against IMGT TRBV, TRBD and TRBJ reference segments. Only V-J combinations with frequency above 0.0001, covering about 99% of repertoires, were analysed. The TCS score was defined as the ratio of F50 (clonal expansion) to E x V (chaos), calculated using BLOSUM62-based TCRdist between CDR3 peptides within each V-J. Welch's t-statistics and random forest reduced approximately 520 V-J features to 10 to 15, which were used in a naive Bayes classifier (R e1071). TCRdb trimmed public reads at Q25 via fastp, called clones via MiXCR and kept in-frame beta chains. Each entry is one CDR3 protein sequence, shown with its most common DNA and genes. For this entry, the V and J calls and clone size follow TCRdb and not the study's own pipeline. The sample records about 300,000 distinct CDR3 sequences, about an eighth of which are singletons. The top ten hold roughly 7.5% of the sample.

In this sample, this clonotype turned up many times. This receptor's antigen is unknown. Base-call qualities are not available, and no considerably larger clone is one nucleotide away. The hyperthyroidism patients were between 18 and 65 years old and newly diagnosed, with a disease duration of less than 2 months. Patients with uncontrolled infections, other autoimmune diseases, pregnancy or lactation were excluded. Diagnoses were based on clinical symptoms, serum thyroxine and TRAb, thyroid ultrasound and orbital computed tomography. Blood from progressor patients was collected at the time of first diagnosis with hyperthyroidism, before any ophthalmopathy symptoms had appeared. Ficoll-Paque density gradient centrifugation was used to isolate PBMCs from about 9 ml of fresh peripheral blood. Progressor patients were first diagnosed with Graves' hyperthyroidism and then developed ophthalmopathy during follow-up. Total RNA was extracted using Trizol reagent, and RNA quality was assessed on an Agilent 2100 Bioanalyzer.

From the germline V gene, CDR1 is SGDLS and CDR2 is YYNGEE. The junction shows trimming of 3 bases on V and 0 bases on J, and the gene matches do not reach 6 bases of it. From cysteine to phenylalanine, the CDR3 is 15 amino acids long. The entry retains the CDR3 DNA only, 45 bases that are in frame from base 1. This receptor was obtained from a woman aged 30 to 39 with Graves' hyperthyroidism that later progressed to Graves' ophthalmopathy. The chain was built from TRBV9 and TRBJ2-7; 7 of the junction bases match TRBD1. The specimen was blood. DNA sequence: TGTGCCAGCAGCGCCGGGACAGCGAGCTCCTACGAGCAGTACTTC. The resulting protein is CASSAGTASSYEQYF. The full variable domain, completed from the reference TRBV9 and TRBJ2-7 proteins outside the CDR3, reads DSGVTQTPKHLITATGQRVTLRCSPRSGDLSVYWYQQSLDQGLQFLIQYYNGEERAKGNILERFSAQQFPDLHSELNLSSLELGDSALYFCASSAGTASSYEQYFGPGTRLTVT.